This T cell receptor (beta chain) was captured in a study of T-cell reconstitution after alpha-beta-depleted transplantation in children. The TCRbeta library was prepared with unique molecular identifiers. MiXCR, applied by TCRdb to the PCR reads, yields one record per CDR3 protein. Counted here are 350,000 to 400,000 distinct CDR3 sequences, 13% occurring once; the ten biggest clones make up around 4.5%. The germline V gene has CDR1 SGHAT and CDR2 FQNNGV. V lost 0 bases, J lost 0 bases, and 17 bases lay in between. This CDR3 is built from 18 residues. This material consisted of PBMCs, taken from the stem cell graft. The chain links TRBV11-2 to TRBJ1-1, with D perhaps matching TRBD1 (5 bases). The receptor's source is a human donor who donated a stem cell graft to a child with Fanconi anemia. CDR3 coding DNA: TGTGCCAGCAGCTTAGAAGGACAAGAGATATGGATGAACACTGAAGCTTTCTTT. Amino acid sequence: CASSLEGQEIWMNTEAFF.